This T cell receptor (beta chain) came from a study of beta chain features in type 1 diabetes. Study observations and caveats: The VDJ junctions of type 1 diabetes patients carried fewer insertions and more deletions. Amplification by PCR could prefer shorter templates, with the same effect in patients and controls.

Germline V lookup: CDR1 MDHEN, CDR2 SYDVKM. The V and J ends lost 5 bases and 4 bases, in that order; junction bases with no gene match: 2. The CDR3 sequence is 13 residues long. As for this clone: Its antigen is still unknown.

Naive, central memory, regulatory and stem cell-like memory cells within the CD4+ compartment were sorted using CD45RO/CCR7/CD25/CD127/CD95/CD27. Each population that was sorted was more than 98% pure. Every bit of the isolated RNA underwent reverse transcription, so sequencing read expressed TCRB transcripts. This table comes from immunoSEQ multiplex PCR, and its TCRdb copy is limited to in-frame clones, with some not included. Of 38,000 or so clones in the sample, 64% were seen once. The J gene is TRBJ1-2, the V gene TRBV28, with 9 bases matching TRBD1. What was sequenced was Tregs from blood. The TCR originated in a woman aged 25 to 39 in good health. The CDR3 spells CASSPGQGYGYTF. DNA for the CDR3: TGTGCCAGCAGTCCGGGACAGGGCTATGGCTACACCTTC.